The rows below give T cell receptor beta chains drawn from one sample of a study of shared clonotypes between healthy human individuals. Assay used: immunoSEQ multiplex PCR; TCRdb lists only in-frame clones, some missing. This sample has 1,400,000 or so clones, with around 98.5% found just once. The sequenced sample was naive CD4+ T cells sorted from blood. The source is a man aged 30 to 45 in good health. Both conserved end residues are part of each CDR3. D genes are given only for firm matches. Some rows mark clone size as missing; the rest say once, few, many or name a class of expanded clone.

size: NA
D: TRBD2
J: TRBJ2-3
length: 18
V: TRBV13
CDR3: CASSLTSGGPPSTDTQYF
DNA: TGTGCCAGCAGCTTAACTAGCGGAGGCCCCCCTAGCACAGATACGCAGTATTTT

size: NA
D: TRBD1
J: TRBJ2-7
length: 14
V: TRBV6-1
CDR3: CASSTRQGTYEQYF
DNA: TGTGCCAGCAGTACCCGACAGGGAACCTACGAGCAGTACTTC

size: NA
D: TRBD2
J: TRBJ2-1
length: 15
V: TRBV6-5
CDR3: CASSQTSGTYNEQFF
DNA: TGTGCCAGCAGTCAAACTAGCGGGACCTACAATGAGCAGTTCTTC

size: NA
D: TRBD2
J: TRBJ2-7
length: 14
V: TRBV27
CDR3: CASSLELAGAEQYF
DNA: TGTGCCAGCAGTTTAGAACTAGCGGGAGCCGAGCAGTACTTC

size: NA
D: TRBD2
J: TRBJ2-1
length: 17
V: TRBV5-6
CDR3: CASSSLFLAGVPNEQFF
DNA: TGTGCCAGCAGCTCCCTCTTTCTAGCGGGAGTACCCAATGAGCAGTTCTTC

size: NA
D: NA
J: TRBJ2-1
length: 14
V: TRBV27
CDR3: CASSFRTPSNEQFF
DNA: TGTGCCAGCAGTTTCCGAACACCCTCCAATGAGCAGTTCTTC

size: NA
D: TRBD1
J: TRBJ2-7
length: 13
V: TRBV29-1
CDR3: CSVERETGGEQYF
DNA: TGCAGCGTTGAAAGAGAGACAGGGGGCGAGCAGTACTTC

size: NA
D: NA
J: TRBJ2-6
length: 15
V: TRBV27
CDR3: CASSFRGSGANVLTF
DNA: TGTGCCAGCAGTTTTCGGGGCTCTGGGGCCAACGTCCTGACTTTC

size: once
D: TRBD1
J: TRBJ2-5
length: 14
V: TRBV7-2
CDR3: CASSSLGQGETQYF
DNA: TGTGCCAGCAGCTCCTTGGGACAGGGTGAGACCCAGTACTTC

size: NA
D: NA
J: TRBJ1-5
length: 14
V: TRBV18
CDR3: CASSPQGGNQPQHF
DNA: TGTGCCAGCTCACCGCAGGGTGGCAATCAGCCCCAGCATTTT

size: NA
D: NA
J: TRBJ2-7
length: 15
V: TRBV4-1
CDR3: CASSPGRTGQYEQYF
DNA: TGCGCCAGCAGCCCCGGTAGGACGGGACAATACGAGCAGTACTTC

size: NA
D: NA
J: TRBJ2-1
length: 17
V: TRBV2
CDR3: CASSEKWGRKLYNEQFF
DNA: TGTGCCAGCAGTGAAAAGTGGGGGCGAAAGCTATACAATGAGCAGTTCTTC

size: once
D: TRBD2
J: TRBJ2-7
length: 19
V: TRBV19
CDR3: CASSQGGTSGFRGVYEQYF
DNA: TGTGCCAGTAGTCAGGGAGGGACTAGCGGCTTTAGGGGTGTCTACGAGCAGTACTTC

size: NA
D: NA
J: TRBJ2-4
length: 12
V: TRBV7-9
CDR3: CASTTIGDIQYF
DNA: TGTGCCAGCACCACGATCGGAGACATTCAGTACTTC

size: NA
D: NA
J: TRBJ1-1
length: 15
V: TRBV6-5
CDR3: CASSYSGNSGAEAFF
DNA: TGTGCCAGCAGTTACTCGGGGAACTCAGGGGCTGAAGCTTTCTTT

size: NA
D: NA
J: TRBJ2-7
length: 13
V: TRBV28
CDR3: CASSLSSPIEQYF
DNA: TGTGCCAGCAGCCTCTCTAGTCCAATCGAGCAGTACTTC

size: NA
D: NA
J: TRBJ1-4
length: 15
V: TRBV5-3
CDR3: CARSTSESLEEKLFF
DNA: TGTGCCAGAAGCACCTCGGAGTCGCTGGAGGAAAAACTGTTTTTT

size: NA
D: NA
J: TRBJ2-5
length: 14
V: TRBV11-2
CDR3: CASSFGGRRETQYF
DNA: TGTGCCAGCAGCTTCGGGGGCCGAAGAGAGACCCAGTACTTC

size: few
D: NA
J: TRBJ1-1
length: 14
V: TRBV5-1
CDR3: CASSPQGLNTEAFF
DNA: TGCGCCAGCAGCCCACAGGGATTGAACACTGAAGCTTTCTTT

size: NA
D: TRBD2
J: TRBJ2-1
length: 15
V: TRBV5-1
CDR3: CASSLTAGGYNEQFF
DNA: TGCGCCAGCAGCTTGACAGCGGGAGGCTACAATGAGCAGTTCTTC